One sample yielded the 26 T cell receptor beta chains listed below, sequenced in a study of blood T cell repertoires in COVID-19. Sequencing was performed with immunoSEQ multiplex PCR; in TCRdb, only in-frame clones are kept and a portion is missing. The table has some 50,000 clones, 65% to 85% seen once. The sample comprised peripheral blood. All receptors come from a man in his fifties with acute or convalescent COVID-19.

J is TRBJ2-2 and V is TRBV24-1; 14 bases line up with TRBD2. J gave up 8 bases and V 5 bases, and 15 bases lay outside the gene matches. There are 19 residues in the CDR3. Germline V lookup: CDR1 KGHDR, CDR2 SFDVKD. The CDR3 reads CATSARAPGTSGSGGELFF. CDR3 DNA: TGTGCCACCAGTGCCCGCGCCCCTGGGACTAGCGGGAGTGGTGGGGAGCTGTTTTTT.

The chain employs TRBV29-1 and TRBJ1-2; no reliable D call. CDR3 size: 13 residues. The germline gives CDR1 SQVTM, CDR2 ANQGSEA. Trimming shortened V by 7 bases and J by 2 bases, and 14 bases separated the two germline ends. In nucleotides, the CDR3 is TGCAGCGCCGACTCAATTCCCAACTATGGCTACACCTTC. Translation gives CSADSIPNYGYTF.

The rearrangement uses TRBV18 and TRBJ1-5; D remains ambiguous. Germline loops: CDR1 KGHSH, CDR2 LQKENI. Trimming pared 2 bases from V and 4 bases from J, leaving 6 bases between. The CDR3 is 13 amino acids. The CDR3 DNA follows: TGTGCCAGCTCACCAGCCAGGAATCAGCCCCAGCATTTT. This encodes CASSPARNQPQHF.

The chain has TRBV11-3 and TRBJ2-1; 9 bases agree with TRBD2. The CDR3 sequence is 15 residues long. The V gene end was trimmed by 4 bases and the J gene end by 4 bases; junction bases not matched to a gene: 5. Germline CDR1 and CDR2: SGHNT and YENEEA. Here the CDR3 DNA reads TGTGCCAGCAGCTCCTTAGCGGGGGCGTACAATGAGCAGTTCTTC. It yields the protein CASSSLAGAYNEQFF.

The chain uses TRBV10-3 and TRBJ2-3; TRBD2 aligns across 8 bases. The CDR3 contains 14 residues. Germline loops: CDR1 ENHRY, CDR2 SYGVKD. The V and J ends lost 4 bases and 11 bases, in that order; junction bases with no gene match: 11. The chain's CDR3 is CAISGSGSLSGQYF. CDR3 nucleotide sequence: TGTGCCATCAGTGGCAGCGGGAGTCTCTCGGGGCAGTATTTT.

The genes are TRBV27 and TRBJ1-3; D unclear. Deletions cut 3 bases from V and 0 bases from J, with 9 bases between. This CDR3 has 15 residues. Germline V CDR1 and CDR2: MNHEY, SMNVEV (reference sequence). CDR3 amino acids: CASSFRPGSGNTIYF. The CDR3 DNA reads as TGTGCCAGCAGTTTTCGGCCAGGCTCTGGAAACACCATATATTTT.

This clone was detected only a few times. The rearrangement uses TRBV7-9 and TRBJ2-2; 9 bases line up with TRBD1. The CDR3 is 15 amino acids. V trimming: 5 bases; J trimming: 3 bases; junction bases outside the gene matches: 4. Germline V gene data show CDR1 as SEHNR and CDR2 as FQNEAQ (reference sequence). CDR3 DNA: TGTGCCAGCAGCCTTAGACAGGGGGACACCGGGGAGCTGTTTTTT. Protein sequence: CASSLRQGDTGELFF.

The CDR3 reads CASSYRNSYEQYF. CDR3 DNA: TGTGCCAGCAGTTACCGGAACAGCTACGAGCAGTACTTC. The chain has TRBV6-6 and TRBJ2-7; D ambiguous. Germline CDR1 MNHNY, CDR2 SVGAGI (reference sequence). The V and J ends lost 2 bases and 3 bases respectively, with 8 bases between them. The CDR3 runs 13 residues.

The V gene is TRBV2, the J gene TRBJ1-4; unclear D gene. Trimming left V 0 bases short and J 8 bases short, with 13 bases between. Germline V gene lookup returns CDR1 SNHLY and CDR2 FYNNEI. This CDR3 region has 15 residues. CDR3 region: CASSEALKFSEKLFF. For the CDR3, the DNA is TGTGCCAGCAGTGAAGCGCTTAAATTTAGCGAAAAACTGTTTTTT.

V usage is TRBV24-1 and J usage is TRBJ2-5; 12 nucleotides match TRBD1. Germline V gives CDR1 KGHDR, CDR2 SFDVKD. Trimming at V came to 4 bases and at J to 4 bases, leaving 6 bases not matched to a gene. The CDR3 consists of 16 residues. CDR3 residues: CATSEIGTGGSETQYF. Here the CDR3 DNA reads TGTGCCACCAGTGAAATCGGGACAGGGGGCTCAGAGACCCAGTACTTC.

V usage is TRBV5-1 and J usage is TRBJ2-2; 7 nucleotides match TRBD1. Germline CDR1 SGHRS, CDR2 YFSETQ. V was pared by 6 bases and J by 2 bases, with 7 bases of the junction left unmatched. This CDR3 comprises 15 residues. This CDR3 reads CASKLGTENTGELFF. In DNA, the CDR3 is TGCGCCAGCAAACTCGGGACAGAAAACACCGGGGAGCTGTTTTTT.

The rearrangement links TRBV20-1 to TRBJ2-5; no clear D gene. Germline assignment: CDR1 DFQATT and CDR2 SNEGSKA (reference sequence). There are 11 residues in the CDR3. The germline V and J ends were trimmed by 6 bases and 2 bases, with 7 bases remaining between them. This CDR3 reads CSARVQETQYF. The CDR3 DNA follows: TGCAGTGCACGGGTTCAAGAGACCCAGTACTTC.

This clone was seen a few times. The rearrangement joins TRBV7-8 to TRBJ1-5; D perhaps matches TRBD1 (5 bases). The CDR3 spans 15 residues. Germline lookup yields CDR1 SGHVS and CDR2 FQNEAQ. V was clipped by 2 bases and J by 6 bases, with 14 bases between them. The CDR3 coding sequence is TGTGCCAGCAGCTTACAGGGTGCGATAAGTCAGCCCCAGCATTTT. Protein: CASSLQGAISQPQHF. The complete variable domain, with remaining parts taken from reference TRBV7-8 and TRBJ1-5, reads GAGVSQSPRYKVAKRGQDVALRCDPISGHVSLFWYQQALGQGPEFLTYFQNEAQLDKSGLPSDRFFAERPEGSVSTLKIQRTQQEDSAVYLCASSLQGAISQPQHFGDGTRLSIL.

The rearrangement links TRBV7-2 to TRBJ1-2; 9 nucleotides agree with TRBD1. Germline V lookup: CDR1 SGHTA, CDR2 FQGNSA. The CDR3 consists of 18 residues. Trimming at V came to 2 bases and at J to 5 bases, leaving 15 bases not matched to a gene. CDR3 coding DNA: TGTGCCAGCAGCTTAAAATTACAGTGGGGGACAGGGCTTTATGGCTACACCTTC. Translation gives CASSLKLQWGTGLYGYTF. The full variable domain, completed using reference TRBV7-2 and TRBJ1-2, is GAGVSQSPSNKVTEKGKDVELRCDPISGHTALYWYRQSLGQGLEFLIYFQGNSAPDKSGLPSDRFSAERTGGSVSTLTIQRTQQEDSAVYLCASSLKLQWGTGLYGYTFGSGTRLTVV.

The gene calls are TRBV5-4 and TRBJ2-7, with no clear D. The V end lost 10 bases, the J end lost 9 bases, and 17 bases lay between the germline ends. Germline-derived CDR1 and CDR2 are SGHNT and YYREEE (reference sequence). This CDR3 region has 11 residues. CDR3 in DNA: TGTGCCTCTAAGCTTGGTGGTATGCAGTACTTC. This gives the protein CASKLGGMQYF. Filled out from reference TRBV5-4 and TRBJ2-7, the complete variable domain reads ETGVTQSPTHLIKTRGQQVTLRCSSQSGHNTVSWYQQALGQGPQFIFQYYREEENGRGNFPPRFSGLQFPNYSSELNVNALELDDSALYLCASKLGGMQYFGPGTRLTVT.

The table lists this clone with a few counts. DNA for the CDR3: TGTGCCAGCAGCAGCGGGGGGGCTTACCAAGAGACCCAGTACTTC. As protein: CASSSGGAYQETQYF. This sequence joins TRBV28 and TRBJ2-5; 10 bases line up with TRBD2. Germline values: CDR1 MDHEN, CDR2 SYDVKM. The CDR3 length is 15 residues. V shed 6 bases, J shed 0 bases, and the junction held 4 bases outside the gene matches.

This clone has a handful of counts. V is TRBV27 and J is TRBJ2-1; 12 bases are a match to TRBD2. This CDR3 is built from 22 residues. Germline V gene data show CDR1 as MNHEY and CDR2 as SMNVEV (reference sequence). The J segment lost 1 base and the V segment lost 0 bases, leaving 16 bases of the junction unmatched. CDR3 nucleotide sequence: TGTGCCAGCAGTTTATCCCTCCCATTACTAGCGGGAGGCCAAATTTCCTACAATGAGCAGTTCTTC. Amino acid sequence: CASSLSLPLLAGGQISYNEQFF.

This chain joins TRBV28 and TRBJ1-2; tentative D call: TRBD1 (5 bases). Between the trimmed V and J ends, which lost 5 bases and 3 bases, there was a span of 19 bases. The CDR3 extends over 16 amino acids. Germline CDR1 is MDHEN and CDR2 is SYDVKM. CDR3: CASSPPSRQGHYGYTF. The CDR3, as DNA: TGTGCCAGCAGTCCCCCTTCTCGGCAGGGTCACTATGGCTACACCTTC.

This chain uses TRBV11-3 with TRBJ2-1; the match to TRBD2 covers 8 bases. This CDR3 has 15 amino acids. Germline V lookup: CDR1 SGHNT, CDR2 YENEEA. The junction had 4 bases not matched to a gene; V was cut back by 0 bases and J by 6 bases. The CDR3 coding sequence is TGTGCCAGCAGCTTAGATGGTGGGACTAGCAATGAGCAGTTCTTC. Amino acids: CASSLDGGTSNEQFF.

The CDR3 is CASSLVTGAETQYF. The CDR3 nucleotides read TGTGCCAGCAGCTTAGTGACAGGGGCTGAGACCCAGTACTTC. The chain links TRBV11-2 to TRBJ2-5, with 8 bases lining up with TRBD1. V was clipped by 1 base and J by 5 bases; unmatched bases: 3. Germline V gene lookup returns CDR1 SGHAT and CDR2 FQNNGV. The CDR3 has 14 amino acids. The whole variable domain, filled in from reference TRBV11-2 and TRBJ2-5, reads EAGVAQSPRYKIIEKRQSVAFWCNPISGHATLYWYQQILGQGPKLLIQFQNNGVVDDSQLPKDRFSAERLKGVDSTLKIQPAKLEDSAVYLCASSLVTGAETQYFGPGTRLLVL.

The genes are TRBV19 and TRBJ1-3; D gene unclear. Germline lookup yields CDR1 LNHDA and CDR2 SQIVND (reference sequence). CDR3 length: 15 residues. V was clipped by 0 bases and J by 0 bases, with 6 bases between them. The CDR3, as DNA: TGTGCCAGTAGTATAGAAGACAACTCTGGAAACACCATATATTTT. Translated: CASSIEDNSGNTIYF.

The sample holds a few counts of this clone. The V gene is TRBV27, the J gene TRBJ1-2; TRBD1 agrees at 8 bases. V lost 3 bases, J lost 4 bases, and 4 bases stayed unmatched. Germline CDR1 reads MNHEY; CDR2 reads SMNVEV (reference sequence). The CDR3 extends over 14 amino acids. CDR3 sequence reads: CASSFGTGSYGYTF. DNA of the CDR3: TGTGCCAGCAGTTTTGGGACAGGAAGCTATGGCTACACCTTC.

This clone was counted once. The chain joins TRBV5-4 to TRBJ2-1, with TRBD2 matching 8 bases. The CDR3 loop spans 16 amino acids. CDR1 SGHNT and CDR2 YYREEE come from the germline V gene (reference sequence). Trimming cost V 0 bases and J 3 bases; bases outside gene matches: 5. As DNA, the CDR3 is TGTGCCAGCAGCTTGGGGGCGACTAGCGACTACAATGAGCAGTTCTTC. It translates to CASSLGATSDYNEQFF.

V gene TRBV11-3 combines with J gene TRBJ2-2; 8 nucleotides align to TRBD1. The CDR3 length is 16 residues. The germline CDR1 and CDR2 sequences are SGHNT and YENEEA. V gave up 7 bases and J gave up 2 bases; unmatched junction bases: 9. The CDR3 loop reads CASTPGGQANTGELFF. The CDR3, as DNA: TGTGCCAGCACCCCCGGGGGACAGGCCAACACCGGGGAGCTGTTTTTT.

The rearrangement joins TRBV9 to TRBJ1-1, with D possibly matching TRBD1 (5 bases). Germline V gene data show CDR1 as SGDLS and CDR2 as YYNGEE. The CDR3 is 18 residues long. Trimming left V 4 bases short and J 0 bases short, with 22 bases between. This CDR3 reads CASSPDPDSLGLNTEAFF. CDR3 nucleotide sequence: TGTGCCAGCAGCCCTGACCCCGACAGCCTTGGGCTGAACACTGAAGCTTTCTTT.

This clone was counted a few times. This chain uses TRBV4-3 with TRBJ2-1; the match to TRBD2 covers 8 bases. The germline V gene has CDR1 LGHNA and CDR2 YSLEER. V trimming: 0 bases; J trimming: 8 bases; junction bases outside the gene matches: 6. CDR3 size: 15 residues. CDR3 DNA: TGCGCCAGCAGCCAAGAGGGACTAGGTTATGATGAGCAGTTCTTC. This gives the protein CASSQEGLGYDEQFF.